This TCR beta chain was profiled in a study of blood T cells in healthy people across ages. Study outcomes and limitations: The fall in TCR beta diversity per million T cells was roughly linear with age. Reliance upon unsorted PBMCs precluded definitive naive versus antigen-experienced comparison. Possibly, changes in expanded clonotypes were confounded because donor CMV status was unknown. Whereas aged donors had fewer naive CD4+ cells, long-lived donors had more of them and higher diversity.

This clonotype was recorded a few times. Its specificity is unknown. The CDR3 spans 15 residues. Germline V CDR1 and CDR2: MNHNY, SVGAGI (reference sequence). The V end was cut by 3 bases, the J end by 5 bases, with 15 bases between. Alongside a J-beta primer mix, a sample-barcoded 5' primer served in a second PCR lasting about 7 to 12 cycles. TCRdb itself ran the 5' RACE reads through MiXCR, one entry per CDR3 protein. The top ten clones hold over 3.5% of a sample with approximately 1.5 million distinct CDR3 sequences, less than 45% of them seen once. Sequenced input: blood. The clonotype originates from a woman aged 18-29 years in good health. V and J are TRBV6-6 and TRBJ2-3, with a weak D call TRBD2 (5 bases). CDR3 DNA sequence: TGTGCCAGCAGTTATCTCCGCTTCGGGGAAGATACGCAGTATTTT. It translates to CASSYLRFGEDTQYF.